This TCR beta chain was sequenced in a study of T cell responses to AZD1222 COVID-19 vaccine. General study findings and limits: In a largely white British group with more females than males, clonal diversity was possibly underestimated.

Data came from immunoSEQ multiplex PCR; TCRdb stores just in-frame clones and leaves some out. The sample has 140,000 to 150,000 clones, 80% to 90% seen once; the top ten hold 4.5% to 6%. With regard to this clone: Its antigen is not identified.

This CDR3 region has 15 residues. Here the sequenced sample was peripheral blood, taken on day 0 of AZD1222 vaccination. This sequence was found in an adult in good health. The chain is built from TRBV21-1 and TRBJ1-3; the table names TRBD1, a call not compared with the DNA. TRBV21-1 is a known pseudogene. Here the CDR3 DNA reads TGTGCCAGCAGCAGACAGAAATACGCTGGAAACACCATATATTTT. Protein: CASSRQKYAGNTIYF.